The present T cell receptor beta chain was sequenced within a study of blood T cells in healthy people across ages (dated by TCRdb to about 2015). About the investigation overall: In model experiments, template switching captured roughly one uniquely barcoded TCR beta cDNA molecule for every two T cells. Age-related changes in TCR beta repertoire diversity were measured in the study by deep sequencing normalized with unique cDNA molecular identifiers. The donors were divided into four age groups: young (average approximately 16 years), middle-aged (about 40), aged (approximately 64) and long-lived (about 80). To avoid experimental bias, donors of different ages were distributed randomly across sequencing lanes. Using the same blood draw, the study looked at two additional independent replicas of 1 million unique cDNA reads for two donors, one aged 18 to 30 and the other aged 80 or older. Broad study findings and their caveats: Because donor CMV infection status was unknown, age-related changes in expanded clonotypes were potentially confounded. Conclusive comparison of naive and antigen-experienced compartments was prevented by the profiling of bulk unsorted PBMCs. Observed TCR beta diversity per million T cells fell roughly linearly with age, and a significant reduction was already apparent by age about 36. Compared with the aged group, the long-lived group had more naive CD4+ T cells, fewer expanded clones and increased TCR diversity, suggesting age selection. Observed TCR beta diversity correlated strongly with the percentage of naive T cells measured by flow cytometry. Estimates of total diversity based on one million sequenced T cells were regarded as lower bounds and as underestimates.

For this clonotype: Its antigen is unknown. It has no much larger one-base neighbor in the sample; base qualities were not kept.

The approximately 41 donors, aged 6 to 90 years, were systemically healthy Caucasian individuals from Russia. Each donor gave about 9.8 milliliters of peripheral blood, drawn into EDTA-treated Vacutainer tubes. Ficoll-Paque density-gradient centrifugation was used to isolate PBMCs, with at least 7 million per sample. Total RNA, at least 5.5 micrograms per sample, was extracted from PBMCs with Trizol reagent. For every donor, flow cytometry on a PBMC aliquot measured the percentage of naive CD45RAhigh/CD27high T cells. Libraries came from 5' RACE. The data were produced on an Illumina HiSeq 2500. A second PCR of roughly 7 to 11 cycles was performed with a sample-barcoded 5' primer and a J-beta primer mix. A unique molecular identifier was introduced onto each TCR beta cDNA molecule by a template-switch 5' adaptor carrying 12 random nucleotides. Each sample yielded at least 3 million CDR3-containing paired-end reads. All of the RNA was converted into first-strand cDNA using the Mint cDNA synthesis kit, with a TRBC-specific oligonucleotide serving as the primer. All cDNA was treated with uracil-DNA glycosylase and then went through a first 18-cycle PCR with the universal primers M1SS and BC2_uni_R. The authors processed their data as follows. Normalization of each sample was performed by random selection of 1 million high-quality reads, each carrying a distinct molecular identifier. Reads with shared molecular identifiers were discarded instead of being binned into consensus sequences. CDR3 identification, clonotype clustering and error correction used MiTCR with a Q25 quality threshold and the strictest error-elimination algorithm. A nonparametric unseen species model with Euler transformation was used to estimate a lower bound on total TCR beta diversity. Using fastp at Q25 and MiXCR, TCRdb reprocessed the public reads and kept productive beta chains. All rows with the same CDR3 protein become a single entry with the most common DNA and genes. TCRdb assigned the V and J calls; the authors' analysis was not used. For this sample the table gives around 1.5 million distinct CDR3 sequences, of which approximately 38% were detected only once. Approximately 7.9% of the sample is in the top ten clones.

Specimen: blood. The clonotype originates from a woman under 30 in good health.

The encoded CDR3 is CSARDKGFTYEQYF. The bases read TGCAGTGCTAGAGATAAGGGTTTTACCTACGAGCAGTACTTC. The chain is encoded by TRBV20-1 joined to TRBJ2-7, with an unclear D gene assignment. Sequences DFQATT (CDR1) and SNEGSKA (CDR2) are obtained from the germline V gene (reference sequence). Cut back by 0 bases and 2 bases, the V and J ends lie 11 bases apart. The CDR3 has 14 amino acids, counting the end cysteine and phenylalanine. CDR3 DNA only is kept here, 42 bases in frame from base 1.